These 27 T cell receptor beta chains originate from one sample sequenced in a study of T cell responses to AZD1222 COVID-19 vaccine. Measured with immunoSEQ multiplex PCR; TCRdb has only the in-frame clones, and not every one. The data show approximately 130,000 clones, about nine tenths seen once. The specimen comprised peripheral blood, sampled 28 days after the second AZD1222 dose. The source of these receptors is an adult who received the AZD1222 COVID-19 vaccine.

To note about this clone: Other DNA variants within this sample encode the same CDR3. V gene TRBV7-9 combines with J gene TRBJ1-2; maybe TRBD1 (5 bases). V was clipped by 2 bases and J by 4 bases, with 11 bases between them. This CDR3 comprises 14 residues. Per the germline V gene, CDR1 is SEHNR and CDR2 is FQNEAQ (reference sequence). The CDR3 is CASSLLQGGYGYTF. The DNA for the CDR3 is TGTGCCAGCAGCTTATTGCAGGGCGGCTATGGCTACACCTTC.

CDR3 loop: CASSSRVNTEAFF. The CDR3 region has the DNA TGTGCCAGCAGTTCTCGGGTGAACACTGAAGCTTTCTTT. J is TRBJ1-1 and V is TRBV7-3; D unresolved. The V and J ends lost 6 bases and 0 bases respectively, with 8 bases between them. CDR3 length: 13 amino acids. Germline CDR1 is SGHTA and CDR2 is FQGTGA.

The chain recombines TRBV6-5 with TRBJ1-2; D not certain. The CDR3 extends over 15 amino acids. Germline CDR1 and CDR2: MNHEY and SVGAGI. V was cut by 7 bases and J by 2 bases, with 17 bases left in between. The CDR3 reads CASTTVAGLNYGYTF. The DNA for the CDR3 is TGTGCCAGCACCACTGTAGCGGGCCTCAACTATGGCTACACCTTC.

The rearrangement uses TRBV7-9 and TRBJ2-1, with 10 bases identical to TRBD2. CDR3 length: 16 residues. Germline V gene lookup returns CDR1 SEHNR and CDR2 FQNEAQ (reference sequence). Trimming cost V 5 bases and J 7 bases; bases outside gene matches: 11. The CDR3: CASSHVILAGRNEQFF. The CDR3 DNA follows: TGTGCCAGCAGCCATGTGATACTAGCGGGAAGGAATGAGCAGTTCTTC.

CDR3 nucleotides: TGCGCCAGCAGCCACCCGGGCCGGGGAGAGACCCAGTACTTC. Its translation is CASSHPGRGETQYF. The chain links TRBV4-1 to TRBJ2-5, with D perhaps matching TRBD2 (5 bases). This CDR3 is built from 14 residues. Trimming stripped 3 bases from V and 4 bases from J, with 12 bases between. CDR1 and CDR2 (germline): MGHRA, YSYEKL.

This chain joins TRBV30 and TRBJ1-6; D remains ambiguous. Germline V gene sequence: CDR1 GTSNPN, CDR2 SVGIG (reference sequence). With 2 bases removed from V and 6 bases from J, the gap between germline ends came to 8 bases. The CDR3 loop spans 13 amino acids. The CDR3 sequence: CAWSKTVNSPLHF. The CDR3 DNA is TGTGCCTGGAGTAAGACGGTTAATTCACCCCTCCACTTT.

This CDR3 reads CASSPRQGDTQYF. As DNA, the CDR3 is TGTGCCAGCTCACCAAGGCAGGGGGATACGCAGTATTTT. The chain links TRBV18 to TRBJ2-3; weak D call: TRBD1 (6 bases). Trimming pared 2 bases from V and 6 bases from J, leaving 9 bases between. This CDR3 contains 13 residues. Germline V gene sequence: CDR1 KGHSH, CDR2 LQKENI.

The V call is TRBV6-5, the J call TRBJ1-5, with 7 bases that match TRBD1. With 6 bases clipped from V and 6 bases from J, the junction kept 8 bases outside the gene matches. Germline lookup yields CDR1 MNHEY and CDR2 SVGAGI. This CDR3 has 14 residues. The CDR3 protein is CASSRTGRSQPQHF. The CDR3 DNA reads TGTGCCAGCAGCCGGACAGGACGTAGTCAGCCCCAGCATTTT.

V is TRBV6-5 and J is TRBJ1-5, with no clear D. Germline CDR1 is MNHEY and CDR2 is SVGAGI. The CDR3 runs to 15 residues. V lost 3 bases, J lost 0 bases, and 9 bases lay in between. CDR3 sequence reads: CASSYGLYSNQPQHF. The CDR3 region has the DNA TGTGCCAGCAGTTATGGGTTATATAGCAATCAGCCCCAGCATTTT.

The chain employs TRBV29-1 and TRBJ1-1, with D possibly TRBD1 on 6 matching bases. CDR3 length equals 11 residues. Germline V gene lookup returns CDR1 SQVTM and CDR2 ANQGSEA. Trimming stripped 7 bases from V and 4 bases from J, with 10 bases between. CDR3 sequence reads: CSAGGSTEAFF. In DNA form, the CDR3 reads TGCAGCGCGGGGGGCTCCACTGAAGCTTTCTTT. The complete variable domain, with remaining parts taken from reference TRBV29-1 and TRBJ1-1, reads SAVISQKPSRDICQRGTSLTIQCQVDSQVTMMFWYRQQPGQSLTLIATANQGSEATYESGFVIDKFPISRPNLTFSTLTVSNMSPEDSSIYLCSAGGSTEAFFGQGTRLTVV.

This sequence joins TRBV1 and TRBJ2-1; the table's D call, TRBD2, was not checked against the DNA. TRBV1 is recorded as a pseudogene. The CDR3 is 12 residues long. DNA of the CDR3: TGCACCAGCAGCCGGGGGAGGGATGAGCAGTTCTTC. Amino acids: CTSSRGRDEQFF.

The J gene is TRBJ1-2, the V gene TRBV18; D not resolved. V lost 3 bases, J lost 6 bases, and 14 bases lay in between. Looked up from germline, CDR1 is KGHSH and CDR2 is LQKENI. There are 14 residues in the CDR3. In nucleotides, the CDR3 is TGTGCCAGCTCACCGAACGAGGGAGAGGATGGCTACACCTTC. Protein sequence: CASSPNEGEDGYTF.

The J gene is TRBJ2-1, the V gene TRBV7-8, with D possibly being TRBD2 (6 bases). V lost 5 bases and J lost 9, with 17 bases in between. This CDR3 is built from 14 residues. CDR1 and CDR2 (germline): SGHVS, FQNEAQ. The chain's CDR3 is CASSGGNGESEQFF. DNA for the CDR3: TGTGCCAGCAGCGGGGGGAACGGTGAATCTGAGCAGTTCTTC.

This clone was counted a few times. The rearrangement links TRBV29-1 to TRBJ1-1; a weak D match, TRBD1 (5 bases). Trimming pared 4 bases from V and 1 base from J, leaving 10 bases between. The CDR3 consists of 13 residues. Germline V gene data show CDR1 as SQVTM and CDR2 as ANQGSEA. This CDR3 reads CSVVGQTNTEAFF. The CDR3 bases are TGCAGCGTTGTCGGACAAACGAACACTGAAGCTTTCTTT.

This sequence joins TRBV12-3 or TRBV12-4 and TRBJ1-2; 7 nucleotides agree with TRBD1. Trimming at V came to 5 bases and at J to 4 bases, leaving 4 bases not matched to a gene. The CDR3 is 13 amino acids. CDR3 sequence (DNA): TGTGCCAGCAGTGCACAGGGGTCCTATGGCTACACCTTC. Translating gives CASSAQGSYGYTF.

The V call is TRBV7-2, the J call TRBJ2-1, with 9 bases that match TRBD1. The CDR3 is made up of 15 amino acids. CDR1 SGHTA and CDR2 FQGNSA come from the germline V gene. The trim removed 4 bases at V and 4 bases at J, leaving 5 bases unmatched. The CDR3 bases are TGTGCCAGCAGCTCCGGGACAGGGACGTACAATGAGCAGTTCTTC. Its translation: CASSSGTGTYNEQFF. The whole variable domain, remainder taken from reference TRBV7-2 and TRBJ2-1, is GAGVSQSPSNKVTEKGKDVELRCDPISGHTALYWYRQSLGQGLEFLIYFQGNSAPDKSGLPSDRFSAERTGGSVSTLTIQRTQQEDSAVYLCASSSGTGTYNEQFFGPGTRLTVL.

The chain joins TRBV3-1 (or the pseudogene TRBV3-2) to TRBJ1-1; no reliable D call. Germline lookup yields CDR1 LGHDT and CDR2 YNNKEL (reference sequence). CDR3 length equals 14 residues. Trimming cost V 3 bases and J 1 base, with 9 bases left between them. The DNA of the CDR3 is TGTGCCAGCAGCCAGCTCGGAGGGAACACTGAAGCTTTCTTT. This codes for CASSQLGGNTEAFF.

This clone was picked up one time. The chain combines TRBV3-1 (or the pseudogene TRBV3-2) with TRBJ1-3; no firm D call. Germline loops: CDR1 LGHDT, CDR2 YNNKEL (reference sequence). This CDR3 has 13 amino acids. With 0 bases removed from V and 4 bases from J, the gap between germline ends came to 4 bases. In DNA, the CDR3 is TGTGCCAGCAGCCAAGATCTCGGAAACACCATATATTTT. This sequence encodes CASSQDLGNTIYF.

The J gene is TRBJ2-1, the V gene TRBV4-1; 12 bases line up with TRBD2. Germline values: CDR1 MGHRA, CDR2 YSYEKL. This CDR3 region has 17 residues. J lost 4 bases, V lost 3 bases, and 7 bases had no gene match. The CDR3 DNA reads TGCGCCAGCAGCCAGCCCACTAGCGGGAGGAGGTACAATGAGCAGTTCTTC. Protein: CASSQPTSGRRYNEQFF.

The chain employs TRBV6-5 and TRBJ1-2; TRBD1 matches at 10 bases. Germline CDR1 is MNHEY and CDR2 is SVGAGI. The CDR3 is 13 amino acids. V was pared by 7 bases and J by 5 bases, with 4 bases of the junction left unmatched. CDR3 nucleotide sequence: TGTGCCAGCATCGGGACAGGGGAGTATGGCTACACCTTC. It yields the protein CASIGTGEYGYTF.

This clone was detected only once. V gene TRBV12-5 combines with J gene TRBJ1-4; D is perhaps TRBD1 (6 bases). CDR1 is LGHNT and CDR2 is FRNRAP in the germline V gene. The CDR3 consists of 16 residues. The germline V and J ends were trimmed by 5 bases and 1 base, with 14 bases remaining between them. CDR3 loop: CASGRVQGQTNEKLFF. CDR3 nucleotides: TGTGCTAGTGGTCGCGTACAGGGACAAACTAATGAAAAACTGTTTTTT.

The chain uses TRBV24-1 and TRBJ1-2, with TRBD1 identical over 12 bases. The CDR3 loop spans 17 amino acids. Germline lookup yields CDR1 KGHDR and CDR2 SFDVKD. Losses at the gene ends were 3 bases for V and 4 bases for J; bases not matched to a gene: 8. The CDR3: CATSDLRDRGRFYGYTF. As DNA, the CDR3 is TGTGCCACCAGTGATCTCCGGGACAGGGGGCGATTCTATGGCTACACCTTC.

V and J are TRBV5-4 and TRBJ2-3; TRBD2 matches 8 bases. The germline CDR1 and CDR2 sequences are SGHNT and YYREEE (reference sequence). This CDR3 has 16 residues. The V gene end was trimmed by 1 base and the J gene end by 5 bases; junction bases not matched to a gene: 9. The CDR3 DNA reads as TGTGCCAGCAGCTTGCGGCTAGCGGGCCCAGGAGATACGCAGTATTTT. This sequence encodes CASSLRLAGPGDTQYF.

This rearrangement joins TRBV12-3 or TRBV12-4 to TRBJ1-1, with D hard to call. V lost 6 bases and J lost 0, with 8 bases in between. This CDR3 spans 13 amino acids. The CDR3 loop is CASRRELNTEAFF. CDR3 DNA sequence: TGTGCCAGCAGACGAGAGCTGAACACTGAAGCTTTCTTT.

The rearrangement links TRBV10-3 to TRBJ1-1; tentatively, D is TRBD1 (5 bases). The germline V gene has CDR1 ENHRY and CDR2 SYGVKD. The CDR3 length is 16 residues. Trimming took 4 bases from V and 1 from J, leaving 16 bases between them. CDR3 protein: CAISATLTERNTEAFF. CDR3 DNA sequence: TGTGCCATCAGTGCTACCCTGACAGAGAGGAACACTGAAGCTTTCTTT.

This chain joins TRBV11-2 and TRBJ1-1; D is ambiguous. CDR1 SGHAT and CDR2 FQNNGV come from the germline V gene. The CDR3 is 16 residues long. The V end lost 2 bases, the J end lost 5 bases, and 18 bases lay between the germline ends. Here the CDR3 reads CASSLRMARIGTEAFF. Here the CDR3 DNA reads TGTGCCAGCAGCTTAAGGATGGCCCGCATAGGGACTGAAGCTTTCTTT.

The chain combines TRBV5-1 with TRBJ2-1; maybe TRBD1 (5 bases). The CDR3 covers 14 residues. V gave up 4 bases and J gave up 5 bases, with 13 bases separating them. Germline CDR1 SGHRS, CDR2 YFSETQ. The CDR3 protein is CASSIWTSNNEQFF. DNA for the CDR3: TGCGCCAGCAGCATCTGGACAAGCAACAATGAGCAGTTCTTC.